These 32 T cell receptor beta chains share one sample of origin, sequenced in a study of cytomegalovirus exposure and HLA in healthy donors. The PCR contained 60 Vbeta and 13 Jbeta primers. Using immunoSEQ multiplex PCR, the repertoire was profiled, and TCRdb retains in-frame clones only, with some absent. The sample has approximately 100,000 clones; about 81% are singletons. The specimen was PBMCs. The receptors come from a man aged 50 or older in good health and CMV-seronegative.

The rearrangement links TRBV5-6 to TRBJ1-2, with 9 bases identical to TRBD1. CDR3 length equals 15 residues. Germline V gene lookup returns CDR1 SGHDT and CDR2 YYEEEE. The trim removed 4 bases at V and 2 bases at J, leaving 6 bases unmatched. CDR3 amino acids: CASSPGTGKNYGYTF. In DNA form, the CDR3 reads TGTGCCAGCAGCCCCGGGACAGGGAAAAACTATGGCTACACCTTC.

V and J are TRBV19 and TRBJ1-6; D remains ambiguous. V was pared by 5 bases and J by 0 bases, with 11 bases between. The V gene's germline CDR1 is LNHDA and CDR2 SQIVND (reference sequence). The CDR3 totals 16 residues. CDR3 sequence reads: CASSRPRSSYNSPLHF. As DNA, the CDR3 is TGTGCCAGTAGTCGGCCGCGGAGCTCCTATAATTCACCCCTCCACTTT.

Comments on this clone: A junction boundary mismatches the germline segment, possibly from a read error. This chain links TRBV5-6 with TRBJ1-5; no definite D call. CDR1 SGHDT and CDR2 YYEEEE come from the germline V gene. The length of the CDR3 is 16 residues. The CDR3 region has the DNA TGTGCCAGCAGCTTCTCAGGCGGGAGTCGCTATCAACCCCAGCATTTT. Amino acids: CASSFSGGSRYQPQHF.

This chain uses TRBV2 with TRBJ2-1; TRBD2 matches at 10 bases. V shed 3 bases, J shed 7 bases, and the junction held 6 bases outside the gene matches. CDR1 is SNHLY and CDR2 is FYNNEI in the germline V gene. This CDR3 has 15 amino acids. The CDR3 spells CASSDEGLALNEQFF. The CDR3 DNA sequence: TGTGCCAGCAGTGATGAGGGACTAGCGCTGAATGAGCAGTTCTTC.

The chain recombines TRBV5-1 with TRBJ1-6; tentatively, D is TRBD1 (5 bases). Germline values: CDR1 SGHRS, CDR2 YFSETQ. CDR3 size: 15 residues. V gave up 3 bases and J gave up 10 bases, with 17 bases separating them. CDR3 in DNA: TGCGCCAGCAGCTCCCTTGGCAGGGAGGAGTCACCCCTCCACTTT. Residues: CASSSLGREESPLHF. The whole variable domain, filled in from reference TRBV5-1 and TRBJ1-6, reads KAGVTQTPRYLIKTRGQQVTLSCSPISGHRSVSWYQQTPGQGLQFLFEYFSETQRNKGNFPGRFSGRQFSNSRSEMNVSTLELGDSALYLCASSSLGREESPLHFGNGTRLTVT.

This chain joins TRBV30 and TRBJ1-3, with D unresolved. The CDR3 covers 16 residues. Deletions cut 0 bases from V and 0 bases from J, with 12 bases between. Germline V gene lookup returns CDR1 GTSNPN and CDR2 SVGIG (reference sequence). The CDR3 coding sequence is TGTGCCTGGAGTGTTTCAGACTCAAGCTCTGGAAACACCATATATTTT. Its protein product is CAWSVSDSSSGNTIYF.

This clone has just a few counts. The chain has TRBV19 and TRBJ2-1, with D perhaps matching TRBD2 (6 bases). V was pared by 10 bases and J by 6 bases, with 13 bases between. The CDR3 consists of 12 residues. Germline V gene sequence: CDR1 LNHDA, CDR2 SQIVND (reference sequence). CDR3 sequence (DNA): TGTGCCACCCAGCGGCGGGGCAATGAGCAGTTCTTC. Protein: CATQRRGNEQFF.

In its sample, this clone was seen a few times. J is TRBJ2-5 and V is TRBV6-4; TRBD1 matches at 8 bases. This CDR3 has 13 amino acids. V gave up 5 bases and J gave up 4 bases; unmatched junction bases: 3. Germline assignment: CDR1 MRHNA and CDR2 SNTAGT. CDR3 sequence (DNA): TGTGCCAGCAGTCGGACAGGGTTAGAGACCCAGTACTTC. Translating it yields CASSRTGLETQYF.

The rearrangement links TRBV28 to TRBJ2-5; 8 bases match TRBD2. The CDR3 totals 14 residues. Germline CDR1 reads MDHEN; CDR2 reads SYDVKM. Unmatched junction bases numbered 9, after V lost 5 bases and J lost 7 bases. CDR3 protein: CASSLPGGGWTQYF. The CDR3 DNA is TGTGCCAGCAGTCTCCCGGGGGGGGGTTGGACCCAGTACTTC. The full variable domain, rest sourced from reference TRBV28 and TRBJ2-5, is DVKVTQSSRYLVKRTGEKVFLECVQDMDHENMFWYRQDPGLGLRLIYFSYDVKMKEKGDIPEGYSVSREKKERFSLILESASTNQTSMYLCASSLPGGGWTQYFGPGTRLLVL.

J is TRBJ1-1 and V is TRBV7-3; D not certain. This CDR3 has 13 residues. V was shortened by 1 base and J by 1 base, with 4 bases between the two germline ends. Germline V lookup: CDR1 SGHTA, CDR2 FQGTGA. The CDR3 loop is CASSLSQNTEAFF. The CDR3 bases are TGTGCCAGCAGCTTAAGTCAGAACACTGAAGCTTTCTTT.

Only one count was recorded for this clone. The chain is built from TRBV7-8 and TRBJ2-1; 9 bases line up with TRBD1. Trimming removed 0 bases from V and 7 bases from J; junction bases left unmatched: 4. CDR3 length: 15 residues. Per the germline V gene, CDR1 is SGHVS and CDR2 is FQNEAQ. The CDR3 reads CASSLAGTGINEQFF. CDR3 nucleotides: TGTGCCAGCAGCTTAGCTGGGACAGGGATAAATGAGCAGTTCTTC.

V is TRBV11-2 and J is TRBJ2-1; D is perhaps TRBD2 (5 bases). The germline V gene has CDR1 SGHAT and CDR2 FQNNGV. V shed 1 base and J shed 0 bases, with 7 bases lying between them. The CDR3 has 15 amino acids. Here the CDR3 reads CASSLGRSSYNEQFF. CDR3 bases: TGTGCCAGCAGCTTAGGGAGGAGCTCCTACAATGAGCAGTTCTTC. Based on the CDR3 plus reference TRBV11-2 and TRBJ2-1, the full variable domain is EAGVAQSPRYKIIEKRQSVAFWCNPISGHATLYWYQQILGQGPKLLIQFQNNGVVDDSQLPKDRFSAERLKGVDSTLKIQPAKLEDSAVYLCASSLGRSSYNEQFFGPGTRLTVL.

Only a few counts were recorded for this clone. The CDR3 sequence: CASSRGLAGGGGSLDTQYF. The CDR3 nucleotides are TGTGCCAGCAGCCGAGGACTAGCGGGGGGGGGCGGGAGTTTAGATACGCAGTATTTT. The chain carries TRBV4-2 and TRBJ2-3; 15 positions agree with TRBD2. Germline CDR1 LGHNA, CDR2 YNFKEQ. The CDR3 spans 19 residues. V lost 4 bases to trimming and J lost 5 bases; unmatched junction nucleotides: 13.

This clone appeared a few times. V and J are TRBV5-5 and TRBJ1-1; maybe TRBD1 (5 bases). The CDR3 is 12 residues long. In germline, CDR1 is SGHKS, CDR2 YYEKEE (reference sequence). The V and J ends lost 2 bases and 8 bases respectively, with 10 bases between them. This chain's CDR3 is CASSFTTAEAFF. The CDR3 region has the DNA TGTGCCAGCAGCTTCACGACAGCGGAAGCTTTCTTT.

The chain employs TRBV28 and TRBJ1-3; D may be TRBD1 (5 bases). The CDR3 loop spans 15 amino acids. Trimming pared 2 bases from V and 4 bases from J, leaving 12 bases between. Looked up from germline, CDR1 is MDHEN and CDR2 is SYDVKM. CDR3 region: CASSLSGGHGNTIYF. The CDR3 nucleotides read TGTGCCAGCAGTTTAAGCGGGGGTCACGGAAACACCATATATTTT.

Remarks on this clone: One end of the junction does not line up with germline, which may come from a read error. The rearrangement uses TRBV10-3 and TRBJ2-5; unclear D gene. The CDR3 is made up of 11 amino acids. Per germline, CDR1 ENHRY and CDR2 SYGVKD. CDR3 in amino acids: CAISLGEAQYF. CDR3 sequence (DNA): TGTGCCATCAGTCTAGGAGAGGCCCAGTACTTC.

This chain uses TRBV19 with TRBJ2-2, with D perhaps TRBD2 (5 bases). CDR1 is LNHDA, CDR2 SQIVND, per germline (reference sequence). The CDR3 sequence is 14 residues long. Trimming removed 6 bases from V and 2 bases from J, with 10 bases in between. CDR3 bases: TGTGCCAGTAGGAGGGCGACAAACACCGGGGAGCTGTTTTTT. This codes for CASRRATNTGELFF.

The genes are TRBV6-4 and TRBJ2-7, with 8 bases lining up with TRBD2. CDR1 MRHNA and CDR2 SNTAGT come from the germline V gene. V shed 5 bases and J 3 bases; nucleotides not matched to a gene: 6. This CDR3 is built from 14 residues. This chain's CDR3 is CASSPSGGLYEQYF. The CDR3 DNA reads TGTGCCAGCAGTCCTTCGGGGGGGCTCTACGAGCAGTACTTC.

This clone was picked up many times. The chain recombines TRBV30 with TRBJ2-2; D is perhaps TRBD1 (7 bases). The V end was cut by 3 bases, the J end by 3 bases, with 11 bases between. CDR1 is GTSNPN, CDR2 SVGIG, per germline (reference sequence). The CDR3 is made up of 14 amino acids. The CDR3, as DNA: TGTGCCTGGAGCAGGGGGGTACACACCGGGGAGCTGTTTTTT. This encodes CAWSRGVHTGELFF. The variable domain in full, with the rest retrieved from reference TRBV30 and TRBJ2-2, is SQTIHQWPATLVQPVGSPLSLECTVEGTSNPNLYWYRQAAGRGLQLLFYSVGIGQISSEVPQNLSASRPQDRQFILSSKKLLLSDSGFYLCAWSRGVHTGELFFGEGSRLTVL.

CDR3: CASRLGGGYEQYF. For the CDR3, the DNA is TGTGCCAGCAGGTTGGGGGGGGGATACGAGCAGTACTTC. This rearrangement joins TRBV28 to TRBJ2-7, with 7 bases that match TRBD2. Germline CDR1 reads MDHEN; CDR2 reads SYDVKM. This CDR3 region has 13 residues. V lost 6 bases, J lost 4 bases, and 6 bases stayed unmatched.

This clone was counted a few times. V gene TRBV18 combines with J gene TRBJ2-7, with D possibly being TRBD2 (5 bases). V was trimmed by 4 bases and J by 6 bases, leaving 7 bases between them. Germline CDR1 is KGHSH and CDR2 is LQKENI. The CDR3 consists of 11 residues. Here the CDR3 reads CASSLRGEQYF. In nucleotides, the CDR3 is TGTGCCAGCTCACTCCGGGGCGAGCAGTACTTC.

V gene TRBV28 combines with J gene TRBJ1-2; 7 positions agree with TRBD1. Trimming at V came to 4 bases and at J to 0 bases, leaving 5 bases not matched to a gene. The CDR3 totals 15 residues. Looked up from germline, CDR1 is MDHEN and CDR2 is SYDVKM. Here the CDR3 reads CASSSYGTANYGYTF. DNA of the CDR3: TGTGCCAGCAGTTCGTATGGGACAGCTAACTATGGCTACACCTTC.

V is TRBV30 and J is TRBJ2-7; 8 bases align to TRBD2. V lost 8 bases, J lost 4 bases, and 7 bases stayed unmatched. Germline V gene lookup returns CDR1 GTSNPN and CDR2 SVGIG (reference sequence). There are 12 residues in the CDR3. CDR3 region: CAQSIAGYEQYF. CDR3 DNA sequence: TGTGCCCAGAGCATAGCGGGATACGAGCAGTACTTC.

The chain links TRBV10-2 to TRBJ2-1, with D perhaps TRBD1 (7 bases). This CDR3 is 14 amino acids long. V lost 2 bases, J lost 10 bases, and 15 bases lay in between. The germline gives CDR1 WSHSY, CDR2 SAAADI. CDR3 region: CASSEAYRGGEQFF. In nucleotides, the CDR3 is TGCGCCAGCAGTGAGGCGTACAGGGGAGGAGAGCAGTTCTTC.

The genes are TRBV5-4 and TRBJ1-2, with TRBD1 matching 8 bases. The germline V gene encodes CDR1 SGHNT and CDR2 YYREEE (reference sequence). This CDR3 is 13 amino acids long. Trimming took 0 bases from V and 5 from J; bases not matched to a gene: 0. The CDR3 region has the DNA TGTGCCAGCAGCTTGGACAGGGGGTATGGCTACACCTTC. Translating it yields CASSLDRGYGYTF. Full variable domain (rest looked up from reference TRBV5-4 and TRBJ1-2): ETGVTQSPTHLIKTRGQQVTLRCSSQSGHNTVSWYQQALGQGPQFIFQYYREEENGRGNFPPRFSGLQFPNYSSELNVNALELDDSALYLCASSLDRGYGYTFGSGTRLTVV.

The CDR3, as DNA: TGTGCCAGCAGCAGGAGACAGGGGACGATGAAGCCCCAGCATTTT. It specifies CASSRRQGTMKPQHF. The chain couples TRBV28 to TRBJ1-5; TRBD1 matches at 8 bases. J gave up 8 bases and V 6 bases, and 12 bases lay outside the gene matches. The CDR3 consists of 15 residues. Germline V CDR1 and CDR2: MDHEN, SYDVKM.

J is TRBJ1-4 and V is TRBV5-1; 7 positions match TRBD1. Germline-derived CDR1 and CDR2 are SGHRS and YFSETQ. Losses at the gene ends were 4 bases for V and 5 bases for J; bases not matched to a gene: 8. The CDR3 consists of 15 residues. The CDR3 protein is CASSRSGQRNEKLFF. In DNA, the CDR3 is TGCGCCAGCAGCAGGTCGGGACAGAGGAATGAAAAACTGTTTTTT.

Remarks on this clone: Other DNA sequences of this sample code for an identical CDR3. V gene TRBV5-1 combines with J gene TRBJ2-3; 10 bases align to TRBD2. The CDR3 consists of 19 residues. V lost 6 bases, J lost 3 bases, and 19 bases stayed unmatched. Germline assignment: CDR1 SGHRS and CDR2 YFSETQ. For the CDR3, the DNA is TGCGCCAGCACCTTCCGGACTAGCGGCCGTGGAAGGAAGACAGATACGCAGTATTTT. It yields the protein CASTFRTSGRGRKTDTQYF.

This clone came up a few times. This CDR3 reads CASSLVTSGGQETQYF. In DNA form, the CDR3 reads TGTGCCAGCAGCTTGGTGACTAGCGGGGGTCAAGAGACCCAGTACTTC. This chain joins TRBV5-6 and TRBJ2-5; 12 bases agree with TRBD2. The V gene's germline CDR1 is SGHDT and CDR2 YYEEEE. The CDR3 is 16 residues long. The V segment lost 0 bases and the J segment 2 bases; nucleotides outside the gene matches: 2.

This rearrangement joins TRBV5-4 to TRBJ2-5; tentative D call: TRBD2 (6 bases). The germline CDR1 and CDR2 sequences are SGHNT and YYREEE (reference sequence). This CDR3 region has 14 residues. V was shortened by 0 bases and J by 5 bases, with 11 bases between the two germline ends. CDR3 sequence reads: CASSLAASAETQYF. As DNA, the CDR3 is TGTGCCAGCAGCTTGGCGGCTAGCGCGGAGACCCAGTACTTC.

The chain combines TRBV28 with TRBJ1-1; 8 nucleotides align to TRBD1. This CDR3 comprises 18 residues. Trimming took 3 bases from V and 1 from J; bases not matched to a gene: 13. Germline V gene sequence: CDR1 MDHEN, CDR2 SYDVKM. The CDR3 region is CASSLWGKRTGRNTEAFF. The CDR3 nucleotides read TGTGCCAGCAGTTTGTGGGGAAAAAGGACAGGGCGGAACACTGAAGCTTTCTTT.

This clone showed up just once. This chain links TRBV7-2 with TRBJ2-7, with 10 bases lining up with TRBD1. The CDR3 consists of 18 residues. V shed 5 bases, J shed 0 bases, and the junction held 13 bases outside the gene matches. Germline values: CDR1 SGHTA, CDR2 FQGNSA. CDR3 nucleotide sequence: TGTGCCAGCAGCCCCACCCCGGGACAGGGGCGTAGCTCCTACGAGCAGTACTTC. Amino acids: CASSPTPGQGRSSYEQYF.